Included here is one TCR beta chain sequence, with context. The sample belongs to a study of blood T cell repertoires in COVID-19. Across the study: There were acute and convalescent COVID-19 samples, and they came from the United States, Italy and Spain. In each case, the material was cDNA or gDNA derived from T cells, B-cell-depleted T cells, or PBMCs.

CDR1 is MNHEY and CDR2 is SMNVEV in the germline V gene (reference sequence). Trimming left V 7 bases short and J 7 bases short, with 19 bases between. The CDR3 is 14 residues long. Original data processing: The authors estimated nucleated cell counts from reference gene primer amplification. The table came from immunoSEQ multiplex PCR; TCRdb's copy has only in-frame clones and leaves some out. V and J calls and clone size are those listed in that table; D and trimming were worked out from the DNA. The sample includes 250,000 or so clones, 89% of them seen just once. The sample consisted of peripheral blood. The chain combines TRBV27 with TRBJ1-2, with D maybe TRBD1 (5 bases). The receptor's source is a woman in her thirties or forties who had recovered from COVID-19. CDR3 DNA: TGTGCCAGCACCTCAGCTTGGGGGGAGGGTGGCTACACCTTC. Protein product: CASTSAWGEGGYTF.